This T cell receptor (beta chain) was captured in a study of blood T cell repertoires in COVID-19. The CDR3 runs 17 residues. Germline lookup yields CDR1 SGHTA and CDR2 FQGNSA. V dropped 0 bases and J dropped 4 bases, with 18 bases sitting between them. Profiled with immunoSEQ multiplex PCR; TCRdb holds only in-frame clones, not every one. Of thousands of clones in the sample, roughly 83% were seen once. Material for sequencing was peripheral blood. This TCR was recovered from a woman aged 60-75 years with active COVID-19. The rearrangement uses TRBV7-2 and TRBJ1-2, with D possibly TRBD1 on 6 matching bases. The CDR3 DNA reads TGTGCCAGCAGCTTAGCGTCAGCATTAGGGGGTGGCTATGGCTACACCTTC. It translates to CASSLASALGGGYGYTF.